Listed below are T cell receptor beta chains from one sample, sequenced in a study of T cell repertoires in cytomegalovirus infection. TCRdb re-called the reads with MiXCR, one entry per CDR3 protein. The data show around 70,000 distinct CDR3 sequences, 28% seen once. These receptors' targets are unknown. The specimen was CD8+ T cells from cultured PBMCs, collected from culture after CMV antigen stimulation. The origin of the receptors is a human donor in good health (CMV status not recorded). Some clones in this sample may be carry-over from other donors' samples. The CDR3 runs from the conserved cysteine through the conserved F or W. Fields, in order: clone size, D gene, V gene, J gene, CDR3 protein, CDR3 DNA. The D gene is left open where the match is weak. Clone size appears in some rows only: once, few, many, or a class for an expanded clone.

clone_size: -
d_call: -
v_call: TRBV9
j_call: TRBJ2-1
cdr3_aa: CASSVGSGNEQFF
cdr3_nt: TGTGCCAGCAGCGTAGGATCAGGCAATGAGCAGTTCTTC

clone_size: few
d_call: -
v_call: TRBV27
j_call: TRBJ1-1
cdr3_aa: CASRPPGTLDTEAFF
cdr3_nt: TGTGCCAGCAGACCCCCCGGGACACTTGACACTGAAGCTTTCTTT

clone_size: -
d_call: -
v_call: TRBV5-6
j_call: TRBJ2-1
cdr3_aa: CASKAEGGPYNEQFF
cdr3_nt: TGTGCCAGCAAGGCTGAGGGGGGACCCTACAATGAGCAGTTCTTC

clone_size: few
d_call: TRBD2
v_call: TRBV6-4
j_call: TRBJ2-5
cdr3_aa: CASSQTSGGLQTQYF
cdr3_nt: TGTGCCAGCAGTCAGACTAGCGGGGGGTTACAGACCCAGTACTTC

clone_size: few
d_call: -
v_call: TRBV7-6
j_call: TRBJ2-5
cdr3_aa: CASSSTEDGRQETQYF
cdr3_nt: TGTGCCAGCAGCTCGACAGAGGATGGGCGACAAGAGACCCAGTACTTC

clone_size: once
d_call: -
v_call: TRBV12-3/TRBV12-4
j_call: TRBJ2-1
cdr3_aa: CASSLALAGTYNEQFF
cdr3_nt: TGTGCCAGCAGTTTAGCGCTTGCAGGGACCTACAATGAGCAGTTCTTC

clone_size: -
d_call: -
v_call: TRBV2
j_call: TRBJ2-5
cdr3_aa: CASISTVGTQYF
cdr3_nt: TGTGCCAGCATTTCGACAGTAGGGACCCAGTACTTC

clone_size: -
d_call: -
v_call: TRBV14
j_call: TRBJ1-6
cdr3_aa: CASSQDPSPLHF
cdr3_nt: TGTGCCAGCAGCCAAGATCCCTCACCCCTCCACTTT

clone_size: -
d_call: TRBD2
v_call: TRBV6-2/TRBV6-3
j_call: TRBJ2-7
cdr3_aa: CASSYAGGLYEQYF
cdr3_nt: TGTGCCAGCAGTTATGCGGGGGGGCTTTACGAGCAGTACTTC

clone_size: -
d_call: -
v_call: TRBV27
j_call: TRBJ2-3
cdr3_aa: CASSSPVGPDTQYF
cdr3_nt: TGTGCCAGCAGTTCTCCCGTCGGACCAGATACGCAGTATTTT

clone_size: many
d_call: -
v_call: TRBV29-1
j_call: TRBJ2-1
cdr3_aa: CSVEGRDIAPNEQFF
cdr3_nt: TGCAGCGTTGAGGGCCGGGATATTGCTCCCAATGAGCAGTTCTTC

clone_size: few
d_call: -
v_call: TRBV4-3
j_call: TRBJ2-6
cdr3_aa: CASSPKTGMISGANVLTF
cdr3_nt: TGCGCCAGCAGCCCCAAGACAGGTATGATCTCTGGGGCCAACGTCCTGACTTTC

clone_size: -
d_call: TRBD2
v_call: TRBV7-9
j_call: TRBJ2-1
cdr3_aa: CASPHTTSGSWDEQFF
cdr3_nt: TGTGCCAGCCCCCATACGACTAGCGGGAGTTGGGATGAGCAGTTCTTC

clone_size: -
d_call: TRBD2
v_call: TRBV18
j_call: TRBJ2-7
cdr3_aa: CASSPPLAGGPQWEQYF
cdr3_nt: TGTGCCAGCTCACCACCCCTAGCGGGAGGCCCCCAGTGGGAGCAGTACTTC

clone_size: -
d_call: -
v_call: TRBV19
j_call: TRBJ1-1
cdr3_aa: CASSVGNQNTEAFF
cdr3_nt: TGTGCCAGTAGTGTCGGAAACCAGAACACTGAAGCTTTCTTT

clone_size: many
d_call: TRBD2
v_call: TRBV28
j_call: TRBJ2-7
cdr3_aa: CASSFPHSGGDNEQYF
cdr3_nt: TGTGCCAGCAGTTTTCCCCATAGCGGGGGGGACAACGAGCAGTACTTC

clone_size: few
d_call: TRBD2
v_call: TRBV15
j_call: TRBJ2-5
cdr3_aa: CATSNLAGQETQYF
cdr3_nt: TGTGCCACCAGCAACCTAGCGGGTCAAGAGACCCAGTACTTC

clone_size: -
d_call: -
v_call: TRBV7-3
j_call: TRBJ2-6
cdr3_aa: CASSLMSQGGAGANVLTF
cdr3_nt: TGTGCCAGCAGCTTAATGAGTCAGGGTGGAGCCGGGGCCAACGTCCTGACTTTC

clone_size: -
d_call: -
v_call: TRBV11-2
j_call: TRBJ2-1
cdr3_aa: CASSPGGRVPFF
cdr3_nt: TGTGCCAGCAGCCCCGGGGGGCGTGTACCGTTCTTC

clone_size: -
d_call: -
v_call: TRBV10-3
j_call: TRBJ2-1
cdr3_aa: CAISDKSDDEQFF
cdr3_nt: TGTGCCATCAGTGATAAGAGCGACGATGAGCAGTTCTTC

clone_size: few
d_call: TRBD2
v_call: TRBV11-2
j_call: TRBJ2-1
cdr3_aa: CASSLGFYRAGLAGVGYNEQFF
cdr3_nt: TGTGCCAGCAGCTTAGGGTTTTATCGGGCGGGACTAGCGGGTGTAGGCTACAATGAGCAGTTCTTC